This entry lists 30 T cell receptor beta chains sequenced from one sample in a study of T cell responses to AZD1222 COVID-19 vaccine. Sequencing used immunoSEQ multiplex PCR; TCRdb keeps in-frame clones, though not all of them. Of more than 150,000 clones in the sample, around 92% were seen once. The sequenced sample was peripheral blood, obtained on day 0 of AZD1222 vaccination. The receptor source for this set is an adult in good health.

This clone was observed a single time. The chain employs TRBV19 and TRBJ1-2, with D hard to call. Germline V gives CDR1 LNHDA, CDR2 SQIVND (reference sequence). V was cut by 2 bases and J by 4 bases, with 14 bases left in between. The CDR3 is 15 residues long. In DNA, the CDR3 is TGTGCCAGTAGTATATCGGCAGTGGGAAGCTATGGCTACACCTTC. This translates into CASSISAVGSYGYTF.

The chain carries TRBV12-3 or TRBV12-4 and TRBJ2-2; the D is unclear. Trimming removed 6 bases from V and 1 base from J, with 6 bases in between. The CDR3 contains 13 residues. CDR3 sequence reads: CASSRGNTGELFF. The DNA of the CDR3 is TGTGCCAGCAGCAGAGGGAACACCGGGGAGCTGTTTTTT.

This chain links TRBV9 with TRBJ2-2; D is uncertain. The germline V gene encodes CDR1 SGDLS and CDR2 YYNGEE. The CDR3 is 15 residues long. Trimming took off 1 base at V and 1 base at J, with 8 bases between the two ends. The CDR3: CASSVQQRNTGELFF. DNA for the CDR3: TGTGCCAGCAGCGTACAGCAGAGGAACACCGGGGAGCTGTTTTTT. The full variable domain, its missing parts supplied by reference TRBV9 and TRBJ2-2, is DSGVTQTPKHLITATGQRVTLRCSPRSGDLSVYWYQQSLDQGLQFLIQYYNGEERAKGNILERFSAQQFPDLHSELNLSSLELGDSALYFCASSVQQRNTGELFFGEGSRLTVL.

The genes are TRBV21-1 and TRBJ1-1. TRBV21-1 is a pseudogene locus. The CDR3 has 14 amino acids. The CDR3 DNA reads as TGTGCCAGCAGCAAACCCGGGGATGACACTGAAGCTTTCTTT. It specifies CASSKPGDDTEAFF.

The chain carries TRBV6-5 and TRBJ1-2; maybe TRBD1 (5 bases). Trimming shortened V by 5 bases and J by 8 bases, and 12 bases separated the two germline ends. There are 12 residues in the CDR3. Germline loops: CDR1 MNHEY, CDR2 SVGAGI. The CDR3 region has the DNA TGTGCCAGCAGTACGGGACCCGGAGGCTACACCTTC. This translates into CASSTGPGGYTF.

The CDR3 region is CASRNRVTDIQYF. The DNA of the CDR3 is TGTGCCAGCAGGAACAGGGTCACGGACATTCAGTACTTC. The genes are TRBV19 and TRBJ2-4; D possibly corresponds to TRBD1 (6 bases). CDR1 and CDR2 from the germline V gene are LNHDA and SQIVND (reference sequence). The CDR3 totals 13 residues. The V and J ends lost 9 bases and 8 bases respectively, with 17 bases between them.

This rearrangement joins TRBV27 to TRBJ1-6; D not resolved. Germline values: CDR1 MNHEY, CDR2 SMNVEV (reference sequence). The CDR3 runs to 13 residues. Deletions cut 6 bases from V and 5 bases from J, with 8 bases between. The CDR3 DNA is TGTGCCAGCAGGGACCCTCATAATTCACCCCTCCACTTT. Its protein is CASRDPHNSPLHF.

The table lists this clone with a count of one. This chain connects TRBV2 to TRBJ2-5; D is unresolved. V lost 5 bases and J lost 3, with 4 bases in between. In germline, CDR1 is SNHLY, CDR2 FYNNEI. This CDR3 is 11 amino acids long. CDR3 sequence reads: CASSLKETQYF. The CDR3 nucleotides read TGTGCCAGCAGTTTAAAAGAGACCCAGTACTTC.

The genes are TRBV7-8 and TRBJ1-1, with a weak D call TRBD1 (5 bases). The V gene lost 3 bases and the J gene lost 0 bases, with 14 bases spanning the gap. Germline V gives CDR1 SGHVS, CDR2 FQNEAQ. CDR3 length: 16 residues. The CDR3 nucleotides are TGTGCCAGCAGCTTCGGCAGGGCGGGGATGAACACTGAAGCTTTCTTT. As protein: CASSFGRAGMNTEAFF.

The V gene is TRBV28, the J gene TRBJ2-1; 9 bases line up with TRBD2. The V gene end was trimmed by 7 bases and the J gene end by 7 bases; junction bases not matched to a gene: 11. The CDR3 spans 15 residues. The V gene's germline CDR1 is MDHEN and CDR2 SYDVKM. In nucleotides, the CDR3 is TGTGCCAGCACCCTTGGTAATAGCGGGAGTAATGAGCAGTTCTTC. It translates to CASTLGNSGSNEQFF.

The chain uses TRBV18 and TRBJ1-4, with 7 nucleotides matching TRBD1. V was pared by 2 bases and J by 4 bases, with 7 bases of the junction left unmatched. Germline assignment: CDR1 KGHSH and CDR2 LQKENI. This CDR3 comprises 16 residues. Written as DNA, the CDR3 is TGTGCCAGCTCACCAAAGGGGAGGGACAGTAATGAAAAACTGTTTTTT. Encoded protein: CASSPKGRDSNEKLFF.

The rearrangement links TRBV11-2 to TRBJ1-5; 7 positions agree with TRBD1. Trimming at V came to 5 bases and at J to 3 bases, leaving 7 bases not matched to a gene. The CDR3 runs 15 residues. Germline loops: CDR1 SGHAT, CDR2 FQNNGV. The CDR3 here is CASSRGTAPNQPQHF. The CDR3 coding sequence is TGTGCCAGCAGCCGAGGGACAGCTCCCAATCAGCCCCAGCATTTT.

The chain combines TRBV3-1 (or the pseudogene TRBV3-2) with TRBJ2-1; D is possibly TRBD1 (6 bases). Trimming removed 3 bases from V and 8 bases from J, with 11 bases in between. Germline CDR1 is LGHDT and CDR2 is YNNKEL (reference sequence). The CDR3 consists of 13 residues. This CDR3 reads CASSHGDIDEQFF. CDR3 DNA: TGTGCCAGCAGCCATGGGGACATTGATGAGCAGTTCTTC.

V is TRBV7-8 and J is TRBJ2-1, with TRBD2 identical over 10 bases. Germline CDR1 reads SGHVS; CDR2 reads FQNEAQ. The trim removed 5 bases at V and 4 bases at J, leaving 8 bases unmatched. The CDR3 is made up of 16 amino acids. The CDR3 nucleotides are TGTGCCAGCAGCCGGTCCCTAGCGGGAGCGTACAATGAGCAGTTCTTC. Residues: CASSRSLAGAYNEQFF.

V and J are TRBV7-6 and TRBJ2-1; 13 bases align to TRBD2. Germline V gene sequence: CDR1 SGHVS, CDR2 FNYEAQ. CDR3 length equals 15 residues. V was clipped by 5 bases and J by 10 bases; unmatched bases: 8. The CDR3 DNA reads as TGTGCCAGCAGCCGAAGACTAGCGGGAGGAGGGGAGCAGTTCTTC. It is translated as CASSRRLAGGGEQFF.

Only a few counts were recorded for this clone. Other DNA sequences in this sample translate to the same CDR3. V and J are TRBV30 and TRBJ2-1; the match to TRBD2 covers 13 bases. The CDR3 covers 17 residues. Germline assignment: CDR1 GTSNPN and CDR2 SVGIG (reference sequence). Germline trimming cut 3 bases from V and 0 bases from J; bases unmatched to any gene: 5. DNA for the CDR3: TGTGCCTGGAGAAGACTAGCGGGAGGCAGCTCCTACAATGAGCAGTTCTTC. Amino acids: CAWRRLAGGSSYNEQFF.

The J gene is TRBJ2-1, the V gene TRBV29-1; D possibly corresponds to TRBD2 (6 bases). Germline CDR1 and CDR2: SQVTM and ANQGSEA. CDR3 length: 13 amino acids. The germline V and J ends were trimmed by 4 bases and 1 base, with 8 bases remaining between them. The CDR3 DNA follows: TGCAGCGTTGGTGGGGGGTCCTACAATGAGCAGTTCTTC. Its protein product is CSVGGGSYNEQFF.

The chain links TRBV7-9 to TRBJ2-5, with D hard to call. The CDR3 totals 14 residues. Germline V gene sequence: CDR1 SEHNR, CDR2 FQNEAQ (reference sequence). V lost 3 bases to trimming and J lost 0 bases, with 8 bases between them. The DNA for the CDR3 is TGTGCCAGCAGCTTCAGCAGAAACCAAGAGACCCAGTACTTC. It codes for CASSFSRNQETQYF.

This clone was observed a few times. V is TRBV7-2 and J is TRBJ1-2; 7 nucleotides agree with TRBD1. Trimming removed 2 bases from V and 3 bases from J; junction bases left unmatched: 6. CDR1 is SGHTA, CDR2 FQGNSA, per germline. The CDR3 consists of 15 residues. The CDR3 spells CASSLRPDRYYGYTF. The CDR3 DNA is TGTGCCAGCAGCTTACGTCCGGACAGGTACTATGGCTACACCTTC.

The chain has TRBV7-9 and TRBJ1-1; D gene ambiguous. CDR3 length: 14 residues. The germline CDR1 and CDR2 sequences are SEHNR and FQNEAQ (reference sequence). The germline V and J ends were trimmed by 1 base and 6 bases, with 12 bases remaining between them. CDR3 residues: CASSLEASFAEAFF. For the CDR3, the DNA is TGTGCCAGCAGCTTAGAGGCCTCATTCGCTGAAGCTTTCTTT.

The chain is built from TRBV10-3 and TRBJ1-5; D uncertain. V lost 4 bases, J lost 2 bases, and 9 bases lay in between. The length of the CDR3 is 14 residues. In germline, CDR1 is ENHRY, CDR2 SYGVKD. CDR3 in amino acids: CAISGWGGNQPQHF. Written as DNA, the CDR3 is TGTGCCATCAGTGGGTGGGGAGGCAATCAGCCCCAGCATTTT.

The V gene is TRBV5-1, the J gene TRBJ1-4; D call uncertain. CDR1 and CDR2 from the germline V gene are SGHRS and YFSETQ. V dropped 3 bases and J dropped 0 bases, with 9 bases sitting between them. CDR3 length: 15 residues. The CDR3 loop reads CASSSGRATNEKLFF. CDR3 DNA sequence: TGCGCCAGCAGCTCTGGCCGTGCAACTAATGAAAAACTGTTTTTT.

The rearrangement links TRBV19 to TRBJ2-4; D may match TRBD1 or TRBD2 (5 bases each). V dropped 3 bases and J dropped 1 base, with 10 bases sitting between them. CDR3 length: 15 amino acids. Germline values: CDR1 LNHDA, CDR2 SQIVND (reference sequence). The CDR3 sequence is CASSIGGEAKNIQYF. The CDR3 DNA sequence: TGTGCCAGTAGTATTGGGGGAGAGGCCAAAAACATTCAGTACTTC.

The chain has TRBV29-1 and TRBJ2-7; the D gene is possibly TRBD2 (5 bases). The CDR3 covers 14 residues. V was clipped by 4 bases and J by 0 bases, with 13 bases between them. The germline V gene encodes CDR1 SQVTM and CDR2 ANQGSEA. This chain's CDR3 is CSVARGLPSYEQYF. The CDR3 DNA is TGCAGCGTTGCCAGAGGACTTCCCTCCTACGAGCAGTACTTC.

This clone was counted a single time. The genes are TRBV6-6 and TRBJ1-5, with a possible D match to TRBD1 (5 bases). V was cut by 6 bases and J by 1 base, with 7 bases left in between. In germline, CDR1 is MNHNY, CDR2 SVGAGI (reference sequence). The CDR3 totals 13 residues. CDR3 sequence reads: CASRRDSNQPQHF. Here the CDR3 DNA reads TGTGCCAGCAGACGGGACAGCAATCAGCCCCAGCATTTT.

The rearrangement joins TRBV27 to TRBJ2-3; D call uncertain. Per germline, CDR1 MNHEY and CDR2 SMNVEV (reference sequence). CDR3 length equals 15 residues. Trimming pared 1 base from V and 0 bases from J, leaving 8 bases between. CDR3: CASSLYDPSTDTQYF. CDR3 in DNA: TGTGCCAGCAGTTTATATGACCCGAGCACAGATACGCAGTATTTT.

V gene TRBV5-1 combines with J gene TRBJ2-1; 7 bases match TRBD1. CDR1 and CDR2 from the germline V gene are SGHRS and YFSETQ. The CDR3 contains 15 residues. Trimming cost V 4 bases and J 4 bases; bases outside gene matches: 8. CDR3 protein: CASSLQTGVYNEQFF. CDR3 DNA: TGCGCCAGCAGCCTACAAACAGGGGTATACAATGAGCAGTTCTTC.

The chain carries TRBV28 and TRBJ1-4; D not resolved. Germline CDR1 and CDR2: MDHEN and SYDVKM. Between the trimmed V and J ends, which lost 5 bases and 0 bases, there was a span of 25 bases. The length of the CDR3 is 20 residues. The CDR3 DNA reads TGTGCCAGCAGTCTGTACTACCTCCGGACGGATACCACAACTAATGAAAAACTGTTTTTT. Protein product: CASSLYYLRTDTTTNEKLFF.

V and J are TRBV6-5 and TRBJ1-4; D gene uncertain. The V and J ends lost 6 bases and 0 bases respectively, with 8 bases between them. CDR3 length: 14 residues. The germline V gene encodes CDR1 MNHEY and CDR2 SVGAGI. The CDR3 here is CASRQAATNEKLFF. Written as DNA, the CDR3 is TGTGCCAGCAGACAAGCTGCAACTAATGAAAAACTGTTTTTT.

The chain recombines TRBV28 with TRBJ2-2, with unresolved D. Germline CDR1 reads MDHEN; CDR2 reads SYDVKM. The CDR3 has 15 residues. Trimming left V 3 bases short and J 4 bases short, with 12 bases between. The CDR3 protein is CASSFLATATGELFF. The CDR3 DNA reads as TGTGCCAGCAGTTTCCTGGCCACGGCCACCGGGGAGCTGTTTTTT.